This T cell receptor beta chain is drawn from a study of T-cell memory formation after mild COVID-19. Study information: Most TCR clusters belonged to a single donor.

Study-level points and caveats: The pre-infection memory compartment contained some responding clones, suggesting cross-reactive memory joined. Later expanders leaned CD4+, whereas clones that contracted between day 15 and 85 were balanced CD4/CD8.

Using constant-segment primers, 5'RACE produced TCR alpha and TCR beta cDNA libraries carrying sample barcodes and UMIs. One entry per CDR3 protein, called by TCRdb with MiXCR from the 5' RACE reads. In the table there are about 390,000 distinct CDR3 sequences, 15% to 20% of which are singletons. This clonotype was picked up a small number of times. Its target is not known. The sample was PBMCs or a T cell subset sorted from them (not recorded which). The sequence was collected from a man younger than 35 who had mild COVID-19 (a few samples of this study predate the infection). Cell type and time point are not known.

CDR3 residues: CASSFGAGSETGELFF. Here the CDR3 DNA reads TGTGCCAGCAGCTTCGGTGCCGGTAGTGAGACCGGGGAGCTGTTTTTT. The gene calls are TRBV7-2 and TRBJ2-2; no clear D. The V and J ends lost 3 bases and 5 bases respectively, with 16 bases between them. Germline V gene lookup returns CDR1 SGHTA and CDR2 FQGNSA. The CDR3 loop spans 16 amino acids.